Listed below are T cell receptor beta chains from one sample, sequenced in a study of blood T cell repertoires in COVID-19. Profiling relied on immunoSEQ multiplex PCR, and the TCRdb table lists in-frame clones only, not all of them. The sample shows some 230,000 clones, around 82% of them seen only once. Material: peripheral blood. These receptor sequences come from a woman between 25 and 40 years old who had recovered from COVID-19. Each CDR3 is given with its conserved first and last residue.

v_call: TRBV9
cdr3_length: 17
j_call: TRBJ2-4
cdr3_aa: CASSVELAGGPENIQYF

v_call: TRBV6-5
cdr3_length: 15
j_call: TRBJ2-3
cdr3_aa: CASSWRDRSTDTQYF

v_call: TRBV6-4
cdr3_length: 13
j_call: TRBJ2-7
cdr3_aa: CASSDSGVYEQYF

v_call: TRBV10-1
cdr3_length: 13
j_call: TRBJ2-7
cdr3_aa: CASSQGVLYEQYF

v_call: TRBV24-1
cdr3_length: 16
j_call: TRBJ2-3
cdr3_aa: CATSDLPRGWGDTQYF

v_call: TRBV30
cdr3_length: 14
j_call: TRBJ1-2
cdr3_aa: CAWSKLQGNYGYTF

v_call: TRBV27
cdr3_length: 15
j_call: TRBJ2-7
cdr3_aa: CASSLSAGGRDEQYF

v_call: TRBV5-1
cdr3_length: 15
j_call: TRBJ1-2
cdr3_aa: CASSFRDRINYGYTF

v_call: TRBV30
cdr3_length: 14
j_call: TRBJ1-2
cdr3_aa: CAWSVGGRLTDYTF

v_call: TRBV7-6
cdr3_length: 17
j_call: TRBJ2-1
cdr3_aa: CASSFSTGTGFYNEQFF

v_call: TRBV10-3
cdr3_length: 17
j_call: TRBJ2-6
cdr3_aa: CAISAGQGRAGANVLTF

v_call: TRBV28
cdr3_length: 14
j_call: TRBJ2-7
cdr3_aa: CASRTPGVSYEQYF

v_call: TRBV29-1
cdr3_length: 12
j_call: TRBJ1-2
cdr3_aa: CSVHRAEGGYTF

v_call: TRBV2
cdr3_length: 12
j_call: TRBJ1-2
cdr3_aa: CASSEMPRDYTF

v_call: TRBV19
cdr3_length: 14
j_call: TRBJ1-3
cdr3_aa: CASSMGDSRNTIYF

v_call: TRBV28
cdr3_length: 15
j_call: TRBJ2-7
cdr3_aa: CASSSPVAGDDEQYF

v_call: TRBV21-1
cdr3_length: 15
j_call: TRBJ1-5
cdr3_aa: CASSKDIPSNQPQHF

v_call: TRBV7-8
cdr3_length: 15
j_call: TRBJ1-1
cdr3_aa: CASSLVSTGNTEAFF

v_call: TRBV25-1
cdr3_length: 13
j_call: TRBJ2-5
cdr3_aa: CASSVHLQETQYF

v_call: TRBV7-6
cdr3_length: 15
j_call: TRBJ1-1
cdr3_aa: CASSLASTGHTEAFF

v_call: TRBV5-1
cdr3_length: 14
j_call: TRBJ1-3
cdr3_aa: CASSLAQGGNTIYF

v_call: TRBV10-2
cdr3_length: 15
j_call: TRBJ1-5
cdr3_aa: CASSETEYSNQPQHF

v_call: TRBV28
cdr3_length: 14
j_call: TRBJ2-3
cdr3_aa: CASSTSGGTDTQYF

v_call: TRBV9
cdr3_length: 15
j_call: TRBJ2-1
cdr3_aa: CASSPGGGPENEQFF

v_call: TRBV6-6
cdr3_length: 15
j_call: TRBJ1-5
cdr3_aa: CASSYSRQRNQPQHF

v_call: TRBV5-5
cdr3_length: 15
j_call: TRBJ2-1
cdr3_aa: CASSLGLATHNEQFF

v_call: TRBV18
cdr3_length: 16
j_call: TRBJ2-2
cdr3_aa: CASSPISGKNTGELFF

v_call: TRBV30
cdr3_length: 14
j_call: TRBJ2-3
cdr3_aa: CAWRGRVGTDTQYF

v_call: TRBV19
cdr3_length: 13
j_call: TRBJ2-7
cdr3_aa: CASTSTGIYEQYF

v_call: TRBV19
cdr3_length: 16
j_call: TRBJ2-7
cdr3_aa: CASSTGLAGHSYEQYF

v_call: TRBV27
cdr3_length: 14
j_call: TRBJ2-7
cdr3_aa: CASSGTGGDYEQYF

v_call: TRBV5-1
cdr3_length: 13
j_call: TRBJ2-7
cdr3_aa: CASSLQALHEQYF

v_call: TRBV9
cdr3_length: 14
j_call: TRBJ2-1
cdr3_aa: CASRVSGTGNEQFF

v_call: TRBV3-1/TRBV3-2
cdr3_length: 14
j_call: TRBJ1-2
cdr3_aa: CASSQVGVNYGYTF